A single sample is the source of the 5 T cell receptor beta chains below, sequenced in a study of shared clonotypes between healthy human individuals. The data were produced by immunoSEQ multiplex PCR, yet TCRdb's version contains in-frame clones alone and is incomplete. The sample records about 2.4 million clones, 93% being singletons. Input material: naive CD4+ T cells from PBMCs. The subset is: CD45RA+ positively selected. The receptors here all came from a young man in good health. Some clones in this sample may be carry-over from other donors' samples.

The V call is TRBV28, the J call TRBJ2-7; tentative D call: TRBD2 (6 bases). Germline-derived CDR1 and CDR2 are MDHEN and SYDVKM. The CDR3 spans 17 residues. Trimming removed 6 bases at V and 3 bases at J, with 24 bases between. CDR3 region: CASSPAGPRGPNYEQYF. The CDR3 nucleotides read TGTGCCAGCAGCCCAGCCGGACCGCGGGGCCCAAACTACGAGCAGTACTTC. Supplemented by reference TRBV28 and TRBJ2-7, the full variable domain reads DVKVTQSSRYLVKRTGEKVFLECVQDMDHENMFWYRQDPGLGLRLIYFSYDVKMKEKGDIPEGYSVSREKKERFSLILESASTNQTSMYLCASSPAGPRGPNYEQYFGPGTRLTVT.

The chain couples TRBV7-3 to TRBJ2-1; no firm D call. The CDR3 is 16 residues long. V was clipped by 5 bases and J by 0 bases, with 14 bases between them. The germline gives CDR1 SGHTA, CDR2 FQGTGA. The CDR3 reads CASSRLPGPSYNEQFF. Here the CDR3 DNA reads TGTGCCAGCAGCCGTTTACCCGGCCCCTCCTACAATGAGCAGTTCTTC.

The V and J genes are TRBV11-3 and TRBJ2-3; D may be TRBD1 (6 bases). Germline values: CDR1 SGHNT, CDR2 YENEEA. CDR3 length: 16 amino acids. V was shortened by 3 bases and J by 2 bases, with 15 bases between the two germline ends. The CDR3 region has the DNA TGTGCCAGCAGCTTTTCAACAGGGTCATACACAGATACGCAGTATTTT. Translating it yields CASSFSTGSYTDTQYF.

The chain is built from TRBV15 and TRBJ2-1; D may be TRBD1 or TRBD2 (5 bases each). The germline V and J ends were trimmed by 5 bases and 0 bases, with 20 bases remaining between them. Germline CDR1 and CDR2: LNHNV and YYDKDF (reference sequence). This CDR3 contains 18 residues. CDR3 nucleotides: TGTGCCACCAGCCCTCAGCCTGGGGGTGGGGGCTCCTACAATGAGCAGTTCTTC. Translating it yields CATSPQPGGGGSYNEQFF.

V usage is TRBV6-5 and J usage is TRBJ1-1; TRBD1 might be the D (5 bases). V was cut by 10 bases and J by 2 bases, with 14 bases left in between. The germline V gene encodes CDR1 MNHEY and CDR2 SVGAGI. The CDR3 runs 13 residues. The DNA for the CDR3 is TGTGCCACCCACGCGAGGGACAACACTGAAGCTTTCTTT. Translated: CATHARDNTEAFF.